These T cell receptor beta chains were read from a single sample in a study of shared clonotypes between healthy human individuals. The data were produced by immunoSEQ multiplex PCR, yet TCRdb's version contains in-frame clones alone and is incomplete. The sample shows about 1 million clones, about 74% of them seen only once. The sequenced sample consisted of memory CD4+ T cells sorted from blood. The receptors derive from a man aged 18 to 30 in good health. Both conserved end residues are part of each CDR3. Fields, in order: CDR3 protein, CDR3 DNA, J gene, V gene, D gene, clone size. The D gene is left open where the match is weak. Size values are once, few and many counts, or a class for expanded clones, and some rows have none.

CDR3aa: CASSLRTSGGYEQYF
CDR3nt: TGTGCCAGCAGCTTAAGGACTAGCGGGGGCTACGAGCAGTACTTC
j_gene: TRBJ2-7
v_gene: TRBV11-2
d_gene: TRBD2
abundance: -

CDR3aa: CASSPTGHEQYF
CDR3nt: TGTGCCAGCTCACCGACAGGGCACGAGCAGTACTTC
j_gene: TRBJ2-7
v_gene: TRBV18
d_gene: TRBD1
abundance: -

CDR3aa: CASSVRGISGYTF
CDR3nt: TGCGCCAGCAGCGTCCGAGGTATCAGTGGCTACACCTTC
j_gene: TRBJ1-2
v_gene: TRBV5-1
d_gene: -
abundance: -

CDR3aa: CASSSTSGGQETQYF
CDR3nt: TGTGCTAGCAGCTCGACGAGCGGGGGGCAAGAGACCCAGTACTTC
j_gene: TRBJ2-5
v_gene: TRBV7-7
d_gene: TRBD2
abundance: -

CDR3aa: CASSQDGTGWNSPLHF
CDR3nt: TGCGCCAGCAGCCAAGATGGGACAGGCTGGAATTCACCCCTCCACTTT
j_gene: TRBJ1-6
v_gene: TRBV4-1
d_gene: TRBD1
abundance: few

CDR3aa: CASSPQGWSNTGELFF
CDR3nt: TGTGCCAGCAGTCCGCAGGGTTGGTCGAACACCGGGGAGCTGTTTTTT
j_gene: TRBJ2-2
v_gene: TRBV27
d_gene: -
abundance: once

CDR3aa: CASSLASSYGYTF
CDR3nt: TGTGCCAGCAGCTTGGCCAGCTCCTATGGCTACACCTTC
j_gene: TRBJ1-2
v_gene: TRBV5-4
d_gene: -
abundance: once

CDR3aa: CASSPSSLNTEAFF
CDR3nt: TGTGCCAGCTCACCTTCCAGCCTGAACACTGAAGCTTTCTTT
j_gene: TRBJ1-1
v_gene: TRBV18
d_gene: -
abundance: few

CDR3aa: CASQNAGDTEAFF
CDR3nt: TGTGCCAGCCAGAACGCGGGGGACACTGAAGCTTTCTTT
j_gene: TRBJ1-1
v_gene: TRBV2
d_gene: -
abundance: -

CDR3aa: CASSLGTAKETQYF
CDR3nt: TGCGCCAGCAGCTTAGGCACAGCTAAAGAGACCCAGTACTTC
j_gene: TRBJ2-5
v_gene: TRBV5-1
d_gene: -
abundance: -

CDR3aa: CAISESRGTGTDTQYF
CDR3nt: TGTGCCATCAGTGAGTCTCGCGGGACAGGCACAGATACGCAGTATTTT
j_gene: TRBJ2-3
v_gene: TRBV10-3
d_gene: -
abundance: -

CDR3aa: CASSRQANGADGYTF
CDR3nt: TGTGCCAGCAGCCGGCAGGCAAATGGGGCCGATGGCTACACCTTC
j_gene: TRBJ1-2
v_gene: TRBV14
d_gene: -
abundance: -

CDR3aa: CASSFIGGTEAFF
CDR3nt: TGTGCCAGCAGTTTTATAGGGGGCACTGAAGCTTTCTTT
j_gene: TRBJ1-1
v_gene: TRBV28
d_gene: -
abundance: -

CDR3aa: CASSLGYSNQPQHF
CDR3nt: TGTGCCAGCAGCTTGGGGTATAGCAATCAGCCCCAGCATTTT
j_gene: TRBJ1-5
v_gene: TRBV7-9
d_gene: -
abundance: -

CDR3aa: CASRVFTGTGVNQPQHF
CDR3nt: TGTGCCAGCAGAGTTTTTACCGGGACAGGCGTCAATCAGCCCCAGCATTTT
j_gene: TRBJ1-5
v_gene: TRBV28
d_gene: TRBD1
abundance: -

CDR3aa: CSVVGEMNTEAFF
CDR3nt: TGCAGCGTTGTCGGTGAAATGAACACTGAAGCTTTCTTT
j_gene: TRBJ1-1
v_gene: TRBV29-1
d_gene: -
abundance: few

CDR3aa: CASSESTGLYEQYF
CDR3nt: TGCGCCAGCAGTGAATCAACAGGGCTCTACGAGCAGTACTTC
j_gene: TRBJ2-7
v_gene: TRBV5-1
d_gene: -
abundance: -

CDR3aa: CASSLASPLHF
CDR3nt: TGTGCCAGCAGTTTAGCCTCACCCCTCCACTTT
j_gene: TRBJ1-6
v_gene: TRBV2
d_gene: -
abundance: -

CDR3aa: CASSSGPGQGNTGELFF
CDR3nt: TGTGCCAGCAGCTCTGGGCCGGGACAGGGAAACACCGGGGAGCTGTTTTTT
j_gene: TRBJ2-2
v_gene: TRBV7-8
d_gene: TRBD1
abundance: many

CDR3aa: CAISDSGGNTGELFF
CDR3nt: TGTGCCATCAGTGATTCTGGCGGGAACACCGGGGAGCTGTTTTTT
j_gene: TRBJ2-2
v_gene: TRBV10-3
d_gene: -
abundance: once

CDR3aa: CSVRQGLTDTQYF
CDR3nt: TGCAGCGTTCGACAGGGGCTCACAGATACGCAGTATTTT
j_gene: TRBJ2-3
v_gene: TRBV29-1
d_gene: TRBD1
abundance: -

CDR3aa: CASSPLGASGYNEQFF
CDR3nt: TGTGCCAGCAGCCCGCTGGGTGCTTCGGGTTACAATGAGCAGTTCTTC
j_gene: TRBJ2-1
v_gene: TRBV9
d_gene: -
abundance: many

CDR3aa: CASSQATVGNTEAFF
CDR3nt: TGCGCCAGCAGCCAAGCTACGGTGGGGAACACTGAAGCTTTCTTT
j_gene: TRBJ1-1
v_gene: TRBV4-1
d_gene: -
abundance: -

CDR3aa: CASSAAGLTYEQYF
CDR3nt: TGTGCCAGTAGTGCGGCGGGCCTCACCTACGAGCAGTACTTC
j_gene: TRBJ2-7
v_gene: TRBV19
d_gene: -
abundance: few

CDR3aa: CAIRESGTGVHEQYF
CDR3nt: TGTGCCATCAGGGAATCCGGGACAGGGGTACACGAGCAGTACTTC
j_gene: TRBJ2-7
v_gene: TRBV10-3
d_gene: TRBD1
abundance: -

CDR3aa: CASSLTGPYEQYF
CDR3nt: TGTGCCAGCAGTTTAACAGGCCCCTACGAGCAGTACTTC
j_gene: TRBJ2-7
v_gene: TRBV28
d_gene: -
abundance: -

CDR3aa: CAISSTGVAGANVLTF
CDR3nt: TGTGCCATCAGTTCCACAGGGGTAGCAGGGGCCAACGTCCTGACTTTC
j_gene: TRBJ2-6
v_gene: TRBV10-3
d_gene: TRBD1
abundance: -

CDR3aa: CASSSYITDTQYF
CDR3nt: TGTGCCAGCAGTTCGTATATCACAGATACGCAGTATTTT
j_gene: TRBJ2-3
v_gene: TRBV6-5
d_gene: -
abundance: -

CDR3aa: CASSDGWTGELFF
CDR3nt: TGTGCCAGCAGTGACGGCTGGACCGGGGAGCTGTTTTTT
j_gene: TRBJ2-2
v_gene: TRBV13
d_gene: -
abundance: -

CDR3aa: CASSSGPGNTIYF
CDR3nt: TGTGCTAGCAGCTCCGGTCCCGGAAACACCATATATTTT
j_gene: TRBJ1-3
v_gene: TRBV7-7
d_gene: -
abundance: -

CDR3aa: CASSLQLGELFF
CDR3nt: TGTGCCAGCAGCTTACAACTCGGGGAGCTGTTTTTT
j_gene: TRBJ2-2
v_gene: TRBV11-2
d_gene: -
abundance: -

CDR3aa: CASSLEGDRSSYNSPLHF
CDR3nt: TGTGCCAGCAGCTTAGAAGGAGACAGAAGCTCCTATAATTCACCCCTCCACTTT
j_gene: TRBJ1-6
v_gene: TRBV7-6
d_gene: -
abundance: -

CDR3aa: CAWSRYRGRTEAFF
CDR3nt: TGTGCCTGGAGTCGCTACAGGGGTCGGACTGAAGCTTTCTTT
j_gene: TRBJ1-1
v_gene: TRBV30
d_gene: TRBD1
abundance: -

CDR3aa: CASSSHVDDEQFF
CDR3nt: TGTGCCAGCAGCTCCCACGTGGATGATGAGCAGTTCTTC
j_gene: TRBJ2-1
v_gene: TRBV9
d_gene: -
abundance: -

CDR3aa: CASSLQGTGYNSPLHF
CDR3nt: TGTGCCAGCAGCTTACAGGGGACAGGGTATAATTCACCCCTCCACTTT
j_gene: TRBJ1-6
v_gene: TRBV13
d_gene: TRBD1
abundance: -

CDR3aa: CASTEAASSFNEQFF
CDR3nt: TGTGCCAGCACCGAGGCGGCTAGCTCCTTCAATGAGCAGTTCTTC
j_gene: TRBJ2-1
v_gene: TRBV6-1
d_gene: -
abundance: many